Each of the 31 T cell receptor beta chains below was sequenced from the same sample in a study of siplizumab effects on memory and regulatory T cells. Measured with immunoSEQ multiplex PCR; TCRdb has only the in-frame clones, and not every one. This sample yields about 120,000 clones, of which about 94% are seen a single time; around 0.15% belongs to the top ten. Sequenced input: non-Treg CD4+ T cells sorted from blood. Source of these receptors: a human donor in good health.

The table lists this clone with a count of one. This sequence joins TRBV5-1 and TRBJ2-7, with a possible D match to TRBD1 (6 bases). The CDR3 covers 14 residues. Germline values: CDR1 SGHRS, CDR2 YFSETQ. Trimming shortened V by 0 bases and J by 5 bases, and 12 bases separated the two germline ends. The CDR3 sequence: CASSLAGHIHEQYF. CDR3 DNA sequence: TGCGCCAGCAGCTTGGCGGGACATATCCACGAGCAGTACTTC.

This sequence joins TRBV4-1 and TRBJ1-4, with 8 bases identical to TRBD1. Germline V gene sequence: CDR1 MGHRA, CDR2 YSYEKL. V trimming: 0 bases; J trimming: 2 bases; junction bases outside the gene matches: 2. This CDR3 comprises 16 residues. The CDR3 DNA reads TGCGCCAGCAGCCAAGATAGGACAGGGACTAATGAAAAACTGTTTTTT. This gives the protein CASSQDRTGTNEKLFF.

This chain links TRBV5-1 with TRBJ2-5; perhaps D is TRBD1 or TRBD2 (6 bases each). Germline V gives CDR1 SGHRS, CDR2 YFSETQ. The V end was cut by 0 bases, the J end by 1 base, with 13 bases between. There are 16 residues in the CDR3. The CDR3 protein is CASSLVGGRTQETQYF. CDR3 in DNA: TGCGCCAGCAGCTTGGTTGGGGGGCGGACCCAAGAGACCCAGTACTTC.

V gene TRBV7-9 combines with J gene TRBJ2-3; unclear D gene. The germline CDR1 and CDR2 sequences are SEHNR and FQNEAQ (reference sequence). V was shortened by 1 base and J by 0 bases, with 8 bases between the two germline ends. The CDR3 is made up of 15 amino acids. This CDR3 reads CASSLVGSSTDTQYF. As DNA, the CDR3 is TGTGCCAGCAGCTTAGTTGGCAGTAGCACAGATACGCAGTATTTT.

The V and J genes are TRBV30 and TRBJ2-4; TRBD2 matches 7 bases. The CDR3 is 17 residues long. Losses at the gene ends were 4 bases for V and 0 bases for J; bases not matched to a gene: 12. Germline V gene sequence: CDR1 GTSNPN, CDR2 SVGIG (reference sequence). The CDR3: CAWKGRGLRLAKNIQYF. The CDR3 DNA follows: TGTGCCTGGAAAGGCCGGGGACTAAGGCTAGCCAAAAACATTCAGTACTTC. The full variable domain, in which reference TRBV30 and TRBJ2-4 provide the parts outside the CDR3, is SQTIHQWPATLVQPVGSPLSLECTVEGTSNPNLYWYRQAAGRGLQLLFYSVGIGQISSEVPQNLSASRPQDRQFILSSKKLLLSDSGFYLCAWKGRGLRLAKNIQYFGAGTRLSVL.

This clone was observed a single time. V is TRBV29-1 and J is TRBJ1-2; perhaps TRBD1 as D (5 bases). The V end lost 4 bases, the J end lost 14 bases, and 17 bases lay between the germline ends. The germline CDR1 and CDR2 sequences are SQVTM and ANQGSEA. This CDR3 spans 11 amino acids. CDR3 nucleotide sequence: TGCAGCGTTGCCCCGATGCAGGGTTGGACCTTC. It translates to CSVAPMQGWTF.

The J gene is TRBJ2-7, the V gene TRBV5-4; 8 bases match TRBD1. Germline lookup yields CDR1 SGHNT and CDR2 YYREEE (reference sequence). The CDR3 has 15 amino acids. J was trimmed by 4 bases and V by 4 bases; bases with no gene match: 10. The CDR3 here is CASSISGTGPYEQYF. For the CDR3, the DNA is TGTGCCAGCAGCATATCCGGGACAGGACCGTACGAGCAGTACTTC. The variable domain in full, with the rest retrieved from reference TRBV5-4 and TRBJ2-7, is ETGVTQSPTHLIKTRGQQVTLRCSSQSGHNTVSWYQQALGQGPQFIFQYYREEENGRGNFPPRFSGLQFPNYSSELNVNALELDDSALYLCASSISGTGPYEQYFGPGTRLTVT.

The genes are TRBV7-2 and TRBJ2-1, with 15 bases matching TRBD2. With 5 bases clipped from V and 3 bases from J, the junction kept 5 bases outside the gene matches. CDR3 length: 17 amino acids. Germline loops: CDR1 SGHTA, CDR2 FQGNSA. CDR3 loop: CASSPGLAGGGYNEQFF. DNA for the CDR3: TGTGCCAGCAGCCCCGGACTAGCGGGGGGGGGCTACAATGAGCAGTTCTTC.

This sequence joins TRBV6-5 and TRBJ1-1; D gene uncertain. Trimming stripped 2 bases from V and 1 base from J, with 8 bases between. The germline gives CDR1 MNHEY, CDR2 SVGAGI. The CDR3 extends over 14 amino acids. CDR3 sequence (DNA): TGTGCCAGCAGTTACAAGGTTAAGAACACTGAAGCTTTCTTT. Protein product: CASSYKVKNTEAFF.

The gene calls are TRBV7-6 and TRBJ2-6, with D uncertain. Germline V CDR1 and CDR2: SGHVS, FNYEAQ. This CDR3 spans 16 amino acids. Trimming took 8 bases from V and 0 from J, leaving 14 bases between them. Here the CDR3 DNA reads TGTGCCAGCGGTGTACCATGGGGCTCTGGGGCCAACGTCCTGACTTTC. Its protein product is CASGVPWGSGANVLTF.

V gene TRBV28 combines with J gene TRBJ2-1; possibly TRBD1 or TRBD2 for D (5 bases each). The CDR3 contains 13 residues. Germline V gene sequence: CDR1 MDHEN, CDR2 SYDVKM. The ends were cut back, 3 bases at V and 15 bases at J, with 18 bases in the middle. CDR3 sequence: CASSFHLLGVGFF. CDR3 sequence (DNA): TGTGCCAGCAGTTTCCATCTATTGGGGGTTGGGTTCTTC.

In its sample, this clone was seen once. The chain recombines TRBV4-1 with TRBJ2-3; D gene uncertain. The CDR3 runs 13 residues. Germline-derived CDR1 and CDR2 are MGHRA and YSYEKL. Trimming took off 4 bases at V and 1 base at J, with 6 bases between the two ends. The CDR3 loop is CASSRPGTDTQYF. CDR3 DNA sequence: TGCGCCAGCAGCCGCCCCGGCACAGATACGCAGTATTTT.

This chain uses TRBV28 with TRBJ1-2, with D tentatively TRBD1 (5 bases). This CDR3 contains 15 residues. The germline V gene has CDR1 MDHEN and CDR2 SYDVKM. Trimming removed 4 bases at V and 5 bases at J, with 17 bases between. CDR3 in amino acids: CASSYSRGEIYGYTF. As DNA, the CDR3 is TGTGCCAGCAGTTACTCGAGGGGCGAAATTTATGGCTACACCTTC.

The rearrangement links TRBV19 to TRBJ1-3, with D hard to call. The CDR3 runs 17 residues. Between the trimmed V and J ends, which lost 2 bases and 2 bases, there was a span of 16 bases. Germline V gene lookup returns CDR1 LNHDA and CDR2 SQIVND (reference sequence). Here the CDR3 reads CASSITRSEGTGNTIYF. As DNA, the CDR3 is TGTGCCAGTAGTATAACACGCTCCGAAGGAACTGGAAACACCATATATTTT.

The rearrangement links TRBV19 to TRBJ2-7; 10 bases map to TRBD1. The CDR3 is made up of 14 amino acids. The V gene end was trimmed by 5 bases and the J gene end by 2 bases; junction bases not matched to a gene: 3. Germline V gene sequence: CDR1 LNHDA, CDR2 SQIVND (reference sequence). The CDR3 region is CASSPGQGPYEQYF. The CDR3, as DNA: TGTGCCAGTAGTCCGGGACAGGGGCCCTACGAGCAGTACTTC.

This chain joins TRBV6-5 and TRBJ2-3; tentatively, D is TRBD1 (5 bases). Germline V CDR1 and CDR2: MNHEY, SVGAGI. Trimming removed 3 bases from V and 7 bases from J, with 17 bases in between. The CDR3 runs to 15 residues. Here the CDR3 DNA reads TGTGCCAGCAGTTATGGCAGGGCGAGCACGAATACGCAGTATTTT. Its translation: CASSYGRASTNTQYF.

The chain recombines TRBV7-2 with TRBJ2-3; a possible D gene is TRBD1 (5 bases). Germline lookup yields CDR1 SGHTA and CDR2 FQGNSA. CDR3 length: 14 residues. V was pared by 1 base and J by 5 bases, with 10 bases between. The CDR3 bases are TGTGCCAGCAGCTTAGTGGGGCAAGTAGATACGCAGTATTTT. This codes for CASSLVGQVDTQYF.

The chain employs TRBV7-8 and TRBJ2-7; D call uncertain. V dropped 1 base and J dropped 6 bases, with 13 bases sitting between them. Germline loops: CDR1 SGHVS, CDR2 FQNEAQ. The CDR3 loop spans 14 amino acids. This CDR3 is CASSLVGNTGEQYF. DNA for the CDR3: TGTGCCAGCAGCTTAGTAGGGAATACGGGCGAGCAGTACTTC.

The J gene is TRBJ2-2, the V gene TRBV11-3; D possibly corresponds to TRBD1 (6 bases). The germline V gene has CDR1 SGHNT and CDR2 YENEEA. The CDR3 covers 15 residues. The germline V and J ends were trimmed by 4 bases and 7 bases, with 16 bases remaining between them. The CDR3 DNA follows: TGTGCCAGCAGCTCTAACACAGGGTTTCTCGGGGAGCTGTTTTTT. Translating gives CASSSNTGFLGELFF.

V gene TRBV5-1 combines with J gene TRBJ1-5; D unresolved. The V and J ends lost 0 bases and 3 bases respectively, with 7 bases between them. Germline CDR1 reads SGHRS; CDR2 reads YFSETQ. This CDR3 comprises 14 residues. DNA for the CDR3: TGCGCCAGCAGCTTGGACAGCCTCAATCAGCCCCAGCATTTT. Translation gives CASSLDSLNQPQHF.

The chain uses TRBV10-1 and TRBJ2-3, with TRBD2 matching 7 bases. Germline V gene data show CDR1 as WNHNN and CDR2 as SYGVQD (reference sequence). Losses at the gene ends were 0 bases for V and 2 bases for J; bases not matched to a gene: 11. The CDR3 has 18 residues. The CDR3 region is CASSESLEAGSITDTQYF. CDR3 nucleotide sequence: TGCGCCAGCAGTGAGTCGTTAGAAGCGGGGAGCATCACAGATACGCAGTATTTT.

The gene calls are TRBV5-4 and TRBJ1-6, with D tentatively TRBD1 (5 bases). Germline CDR1 and CDR2: SGHNT and YYREEE (reference sequence). The V end was cut by 0 bases, the J end by 6 bases, with 13 bases between. CDR3 length: 16 amino acids. The CDR3 protein is CASSLESGLPNSPLHF. DNA of the CDR3: TGTGCCAGCAGCTTGGAATCGGGACTTCCTAATTCACCCCTCCACTTT.

The CDR3: CASSRDISLVDTQYF. For the CDR3, the DNA is TGCGCCAGCAGCCGGGACATCTCTCTGGTAGATACGCAGTATTTT. The chain uses TRBV4-1 and TRBJ2-3; a weak D match, TRBD1 (6 bases). Germline CDR1 and CDR2: MGHRA and YSYEKL. V shed 4 bases and J shed 5 bases, with 16 bases lying between them. The CDR3 sequence is 15 residues long.

CDR3 sequence: CASSLGIDTEAFF. The CDR3 DNA reads TGTGCCAGCTCACTAGGGATCGACACTGAAGCTTTCTTT. This chain joins TRBV18 and TRBJ1-1, with D unclear. Trimming cost V 4 bases and J 3 bases, with 9 bases left between them. The CDR3 loop spans 13 amino acids. Germline lookup yields CDR1 KGHSH and CDR2 LQKENI.

This sequence joins TRBV19 and TRBJ2-3; D is undetermined. Germline V gene sequence: CDR1 LNHDA, CDR2 SQIVND (reference sequence). Trimming took off 5 bases at V and 5 bases at J, with 11 bases between the two ends. The CDR3 consists of 13 residues. The CDR3: CASSFSSGDTQYF. The CDR3 bases are TGTGCCAGTAGTTTCTCCTCAGGAGATACGCAGTATTTT.

The rearrangement joins TRBV10-3 to TRBJ1-5; 8 bases match TRBD1. Germline CDR1 is ENHRY and CDR2 is SYGVKD. The CDR3 spans 13 residues. The V segment lost 8 bases and the J segment 3 bases; nucleotides outside the gene matches: 3. CDR3 sequence: CAIGTGSNQPQHF. In nucleotides, the CDR3 is TGTGCCATCGGGACAGGTTCCAATCAGCCCCAGCATTTT.

Details on this clone: The same CDR3 is also encoded by other DNA sequences in this sample. The chain couples TRBV6-5 to TRBJ1-2; TRBD1 matches 8 bases. V was pared by 6 bases and J by 5 bases, with 11 bases of the junction left unmatched. This CDR3 has 15 amino acids. In germline, CDR1 is MNHEY, CDR2 SVGAGI. For the CDR3, the DNA is TGTGCCAGCAGGCCTCAGGGGGCCGGCGTGTATGGCTACACCTTC. It is translated as CASRPQGAGVYGYTF.

The V call is TRBV6-6, the J call TRBJ2-5; D is perhaps TRBD2 (6 bases). CDR3 length equals 14 residues. Trimming stripped 6 bases from V and 1 base from J, with 12 bases between. CDR1 and CDR2 (germline): MNHNY, SVGAGI (reference sequence). The CDR3 coding sequence is TGTGCCAGCAGACCGTGGGACTCCCAAGAGACCCAGTACTTC. Encoded protein: CASRPWDSQETQYF.

The chain has TRBV12-5 and TRBJ2-3, with D possibly TRBD1 on 5 matching bases. The germline CDR1 and CDR2 sequences are LGHNT and FRNRAP. The CDR3 spans 12 residues. The CDR3, as DNA: TGTACCTCTGGGGCTCTCACAGATACGCAGTATTTT. Residues: CTSGALTDTQYF.

V gene TRBV27 combines with J gene TRBJ2-1; TRBD2 matches at 11 bases. The CDR3 consists of 17 residues. Looked up from germline, CDR1 is MNHEY and CDR2 is SMNVEV (reference sequence). After removal of 1 base from V and 4 bases from J, the junction contained 6 bases not matched to a gene. For the CDR3, the DNA is TGTGCCAGCAGTTTATGGGTAGCGGGGGGGCCGTACAATGAGCAGTTCTTC. This sequence encodes CASSLWVAGGPYNEQFF.

The rearrangement links TRBV18 to TRBJ1-1, with D hard to call. Trimming pared 5 bases from V and 4 bases from J, leaving 17 bases between. This CDR3 region has 15 residues. Germline values: CDR1 KGHSH, CDR2 LQKENI. Written as DNA, the CDR3 is TGTGCCAGCTCATCAATCAGAGAGCCGAGCACTGAAGCTTTCTTT. This translates into CASSSIREPSTEAFF.